This entry lists 13 T cell receptor beta chains sequenced from one sample in a study of OX40 agonist ivuxolimab in advanced cancers. Only in-frame clones appear in the TCRdb table, and some are missing; sequencing was by immunoSEQ multiplex PCR. Of some 100,000 clones listed, approximately 90% are singletons. Specimen: CD4+ or CD8+ T cells sorted from blood, collected in a trial of the OX40 agonist ivuxolimab. The receptors originated from an adult with an advanced solid tumor such as melanoma, head and neck, liver or kidney cancer.

V gene TRBV4-2 combines with J gene TRBJ2-1; tentative D call: TRBD2 (5 bases). Germline CDR1 reads LGHNA; CDR2 reads YNFKEQ. The V end lost 7 bases, the J end lost 3 bases, and 16 bases lay between the germline ends. The CDR3 covers 15 residues. CDR3 DNA sequence: TGTGCCAGCACACGAAAACTAGATAACTACAATGAGCAGTTCTTC. Translating it yields CASTRKLDNYNEQFF.

V is TRBV27 and J is TRBJ2-1; 8 bases are a match to TRBD1. Per the germline V gene, CDR1 is MNHEY and CDR2 is SMNVEV (reference sequence). This CDR3 comprises 13 residues. V gave up 6 bases and J gave up 6 bases; unmatched junction bases: 4. The CDR3 is CASRLTGANEQFF. The DNA for the CDR3 is TGTGCCAGCAGGCTGACAGGGGCCAATGAGCAGTTCTTC.

This chain links TRBV6-5 with TRBJ2-1; D ambiguous. Trimming cost V 6 bases and J 6 bases, with 12 bases left between them. The CDR3 loop spans 13 amino acids. The germline V gene has CDR1 MNHEY and CDR2 SVGAGI. CDR3 in amino acids: CASRVQGFNEQFF. The CDR3, as DNA: TGTGCCAGCAGGGTTCAAGGGTTCAATGAGCAGTTCTTC.

The chain links TRBV5-1 to TRBJ1-1, with 8 nucleotides matching TRBD1. This CDR3 spans 15 amino acids. V was clipped by 2 bases and J by 2 bases; unmatched bases: 5. The V gene's germline CDR1 is SGHRS and CDR2 YFSETQ. The CDR3 bases are TGCGCCAGCAGCTTCGGGACAGGTCCTAACACTGAAGCTTTCTTT. As protein: CASSFGTGPNTEAFF.

This chain connects TRBV7-6 to TRBJ2-2; TRBD2 is a possible D gene (5 bases). CDR3 length equals 14 residues. The ends were cut back, 4 bases at V and 2 bases at J, with 8 bases in the middle. Looked up from germline, CDR1 is SGHVS and CDR2 is FNYEAQ. The CDR3 region has the DNA TGTGCCAGCAGCTCGTCGGGAAACACCGGGGAGCTGTTTTTT. Its translation is CASSSSGNTGELFF. Using reference TRBV7-6 and TRBJ2-2 for the parts outside the CDR3, the full variable domain is GAGVSQSPRYKVTKRGQDVALRCDPISGHVSLYWYRQALGQGPEFLTYFNYEAQQDKSGLPNDRFSAERPEGSISTLTIQRTEQRDSAMYRCASSSSGNTGELFFGEGSRLTVL.

The J gene is TRBJ2-1, the V gene TRBV18; TRBD2 agrees at 9 bases. The V segment lost 3 bases and the J segment 4 bases; nucleotides outside the gene matches: 4. Germline CDR1 and CDR2: KGHSH and LQKENI. The CDR3 is made up of 15 amino acids. This CDR3 reads CASSPTSGHYNEQFF. CDR3 in DNA: TGTGCCAGCTCACCCACTAGCGGGCATTACAATGAGCAGTTCTTC.

J is TRBJ2-1 and V is TRBV7-9, with no clear D. The V gene lost 2 bases and the J gene lost 5 bases, with 4 bases spanning the gap. This CDR3 region has 12 residues. Germline V gives CDR1 SEHNR, CDR2 FQNEAQ (reference sequence). The CDR3 here is CASSLRDNEQFF. The CDR3, as DNA: TGTGCCAGCAGCTTAAGAGACAATGAGCAGTTCTTC.

The chain combines TRBV2 with TRBJ2-1, with 8 nucleotides matching TRBD1. Germline assignment: CDR1 SNHLY and CDR2 FYNNEI. V trimming: 4 bases; J trimming: 4 bases; junction bases outside the gene matches: 0. This CDR3 comprises 13 residues. The CDR3: CASSGQGYNEQFF. The CDR3 DNA reads TGTGCCAGCAGTGGACAGGGGTACAATGAGCAGTTCTTC.

The rearrangement joins TRBV5-4 to TRBJ2-7, with D maybe TRBD2 (7 bases). V lost 7 bases to trimming and J lost 2 bases, with 16 bases between them. This CDR3 comprises 14 residues. Per the germline V gene, CDR1 is SGHNT and CDR2 is YYREEE (reference sequence). The CDR3 DNA follows: TGTGCCAGCGGACTGAGGGGGGGCACCTACGAGCAGTACTTC. It encodes CASGLRGGTYEQYF.

V usage is TRBV5-3 and J usage is TRBJ2-4; D not certain. TRBV5-3 is an ORF for which the function is uncertain. The germline V and J ends were trimmed by 4 bases and 2 bases, with 22 bases remaining between them. This CDR3 has 18 residues. The CDR3 nucleotides are TGTGCCAGAAGCCCCACCCCACCTTTTGGCGCAACCAAAAACATTCAGTACTTC. Its translation is CARSPTPPFGATKNIQYF.

In this sample, this clone turned up once. V gene TRBV25-1 combines with J gene TRBJ2-7; a possible D gene is TRBD1 (6 bases). Germline V gives CDR1 MGHDK, CDR2 SYGVNS. Trimming removed 6 bases from V and 6 bases from J, with 15 bases in between. This CDR3 region has 13 residues. The CDR3 DNA is TGTGCCAGCAGGGCGAACAGGGCTGGCGAGCAGTACTTC. Translated: CASRANRAGEQYF.

CDR3 nucleotides: TGTGCCAGCAGTGAAGCCCCAGGGGGCCGGGGTCAGCCCCAGCATTTT. Residues: CASSEAPGGRGQPQHF. This chain joins TRBV6-1 and TRBJ1-5; TRBD1 aligns across 8 bases. CDR1 MNHNS and CDR2 SASEGT come from the germline V gene. The V gene end was trimmed by 0 bases and the J gene end by 6 bases; junction bases not matched to a gene: 7. The CDR3 is 16 residues long.

This chain joins TRBV30 and TRBJ1-1; 10 positions agree with TRBD1. V was clipped by 8 bases and J by 1 base; unmatched bases: 7. The germline V gene has CDR1 GTSNPN and CDR2 SVGIG (reference sequence). The CDR3 is 14 amino acids. This CDR3 reads CARTGQGGNTEAFF. CDR3 DNA: TGTGCCAGAACCGGACAGGGGGGGAACACTGAAGCTTTCTTT. The full variable domain, its missing parts supplied by reference TRBV30 and TRBJ1-1, is SQTIHQWPATLVQPVGSPLSLECTVEGTSNPNLYWYRQAAGRGLQLLFYSVGIGQISSEVPQNLSASRPQDRQFILSSKKLLLSDSGFYLCARTGQGGNTEAFFGQGTRLTVV.